This TCR beta chain originates from a study of CD8+ T cells in alopecia areata. Study at large: Percent of scalp involved defined treated patients' severity scores.

The sample's treatment: oral pan-JAK inhibitor, 5-10 mg twice daily. CDR3 size: 15 residues. The J segment lost 1 base and the V segment lost 6 bases, leaving 8 bases of the junction unmatched. Germline loops: CDR1 SGDLS, CDR2 YYNGEE. Extracted RNA was reverse transcribed, and the resulting cDNA served as sequencing template. TCRdb's table, derived via immunoSEQ multiplex PCR, lists solely in-frame clones and lacks some. The repertoire has 90,000 or so clones, roughly 46% of them found once; the top ten carry 15% to 20%. This specimen was CD8+ T cells sorted from blood, taken at week 24, from a patient treated with tofacitinib. The chain combines TRBV9 with TRBJ1-2; TRBD1 matches 8 bases. The clonotype originates from a human donor with alopecia areata. The CDR3 DNA reads as TGTGCCAGCACCGTGCAGGGGGCAAGTAACTATGGCTACACCTTC. Translating gives CASTVQGASNYGYTF.